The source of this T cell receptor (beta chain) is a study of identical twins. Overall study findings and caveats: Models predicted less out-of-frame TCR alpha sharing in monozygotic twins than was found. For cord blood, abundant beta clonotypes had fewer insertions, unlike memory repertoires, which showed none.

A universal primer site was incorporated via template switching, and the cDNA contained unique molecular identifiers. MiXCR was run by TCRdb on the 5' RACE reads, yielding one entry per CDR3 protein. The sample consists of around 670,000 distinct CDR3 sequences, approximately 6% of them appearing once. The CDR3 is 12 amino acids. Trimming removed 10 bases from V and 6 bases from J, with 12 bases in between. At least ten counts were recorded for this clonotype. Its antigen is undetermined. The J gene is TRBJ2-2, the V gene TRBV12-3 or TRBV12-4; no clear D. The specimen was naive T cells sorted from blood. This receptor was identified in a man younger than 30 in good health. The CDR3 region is CATTRAAGELFF. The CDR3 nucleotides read TGTGCCACCACTCGTGCAGCCGGGGAGCTGTTTTTT.